Below are 27 T cell receptor beta chains sequenced from a single sample in a study of CD8+ T cells in alopecia areata. Extracted from the samples, RNA was reverse transcribed into cDNA to serve as the sequencing template. TCRdb's table, derived via immunoSEQ multiplex PCR, lists solely in-frame clones and lacks some. The table shows 50,000 to 70,000 clones, with around 47% occurring only once. Sequencing was carried out using NKG2D-low CD8+ T cells sorted from blood. The receptors derive from a human donor with alopecia areata.

The chain joins TRBV30 to TRBJ2-1; TRBD2 matches at 9 bases. This CDR3 has 14 amino acids. In germline, CDR1 is GTSNPN, CDR2 SVGIG (reference sequence). V was clipped by 4 bases and J by 0 bases; unmatched bases: 1. The CDR3 region is CAWNSGSSYNEQFF. The CDR3 DNA reads TGTGCCTGGAATAGCGGGAGCTCCTACAATGAGCAGTTCTTC.

This clone was seen at least ten times. The chain couples TRBV7-8 to TRBJ1-1; weak D call: TRBD1 (6 bases). This CDR3 has 14 residues. The V and J ends lost 3 bases and 5 bases respectively, with 13 bases between them. Germline V lookup: CDR1 SGHVS, CDR2 FQNEAQ. CDR3 sequence reads: CASSLWNGQTEAFF. In DNA, the CDR3 is TGTGCCAGCAGCTTGTGGAACGGACAGACTGAAGCTTTCTTT.

This chain's CDR3 is CASTGEEGSYGELFF. In nucleotides, the CDR3 is TGTGCCAGCACCGGGGAGGAGGGGTCATACGGGGAGCTGTTTTTT. This chain links TRBV27 with TRBJ2-2, with D maybe TRBD2 (6 bases). CDR3 length equals 15 residues. V was pared by 7 bases and J by 7 bases, with 19 bases between. Germline CDR1 reads MNHEY; CDR2 reads SMNVEV (reference sequence).

Here the CDR3 DNA reads TGTGCCAGCAGCTTAGGGCTAGCGGCCTACGAGCAGTACTTC. Residues: CASSLGLAAYEQYF. The chain links TRBV13 to TRBJ2-7; 7 nucleotides match TRBD2. V shed 0 bases and J 2 bases; nucleotides not matched to a gene: 1. CDR1 is PRHDT and CDR2 is FYEKMQ in the germline V gene (reference sequence). This CDR3 spans 14 amino acids.

V is TRBV29-1 and J is TRBJ1-1; D perhaps matches TRBD1 (5 bases). This CDR3 is built from 14 residues. The germline V gene has CDR1 SQVTM and CDR2 ANQGSEA. CDR3 sequence: CSAIPTEKNTEAFF. The CDR3 DNA sequence: TGCAGTGCTATCCCGACAGAAAAGAACACTGAAGCTTTCTTT.

V usage is TRBV7-9 and J usage is TRBJ2-3, with no clear D. Germline loops: CDR1 SEHNR, CDR2 FQNEAQ (reference sequence). This CDR3 is built from 15 residues. Trimming shortened V by 6 bases and J by 4 bases, and 17 bases separated the two germline ends. CDR3 region: CASRRGGGMADTQYF. CDR3 nucleotides: TGTGCCAGCAGGAGAGGCGGTGGTATGGCAGATACGCAGTATTTT.

This clone was seen only a few times. The chain employs TRBV7-2 and TRBJ2-6; TRBD2 might be the D (5 bases). This CDR3 contains 17 residues. Germline CDR1 SGHTA, CDR2 FQGNSA. V was clipped by 1 base and J by 2 bases, with 12 bases between them. CDR3 nucleotide sequence: TGTGCCAGCAGCTTAGAGACCTCGAGGGCTGGGGCCAACGTCCTGACTTTC. It yields the protein CASSLETSRAGANVLTF.

The chain combines TRBV4-3 with TRBJ2-1; 7 nucleotides match TRBD2. Germline V CDR1 and CDR2: LGHNA, YSLEER. The CDR3 length is 14 residues. Trimming cost V 4 bases and J 4 bases; bases outside gene matches: 4. Written as DNA, the CDR3 is TGCGCCAGCAGCCCGTGGGGGGGTTACAATGAGCAGTTCTTC. This codes for CASSPWGGYNEQFF.

The chain couples TRBV28 to TRBJ2-5; tentative D call: TRBD2 (6 bases). CDR1 MDHEN and CDR2 SYDVKM come from the germline V gene. Trimming left V 5 bases short and J 5 bases short, with 15 bases between. This CDR3 is built from 14 residues. The CDR3 reads CASSQHLATETQYF. CDR3 in DNA: TGTGCCAGCAGTCAGCATCTAGCGACCGAGACCCAGTACTTC.

The chain uses TRBV7-3 and TRBJ1-1; tentative D call: TRBD1 (6 bases). V was pared by 3 bases and J by 5 bases, with 10 bases between. CDR1 and CDR2 (germline): SGHTA, FQGTGA. The CDR3 loop spans 13 amino acids. Here the CDR3 DNA reads TGTGCCAGCAGCTTCGGGGGGCTAACTGAAGCTTTCTTT. Encoded protein: CASSFGGLTEAFF.

This clone came up a few times. The chain joins TRBV4-2 to TRBJ2-1; D might be TRBD2 (5 bases). Trimming removed 0 bases at V and 0 bases at J, with 9 bases between. Germline V CDR1 and CDR2: LGHNA, YNFKEQ. This CDR3 region has 16 residues. DNA for the CDR3: TGTGCCAGCAGCCAAGATCAAGGGAGCTCCTACAATGAGCAGTTCTTC. Translation gives CASSQDQGSSYNEQFF.

The CDR3 is CASSLVAGVAYNEQFF. The CDR3 DNA is TGTGCCAGCAGCTTAGTGGCGGGAGTCGCCTACAATGAGCAGTTCTTC. This chain uses TRBV7-9 with TRBJ2-1, with TRBD2 matching 7 bases. The trim removed 1 base at V and 2 bases at J, leaving 5 bases unmatched. The CDR3 is 16 residues long. Germline V CDR1 and CDR2: SEHNR, FQNEAQ (reference sequence).

The V gene is TRBV5-1, the J gene TRBJ2-1; TRBD1 is a possible D gene (5 bases). Germline loops: CDR1 SGHRS, CDR2 YFSETQ. The CDR3 has 14 residues. The V and J ends lost 0 bases and 10 bases respectively, with 14 bases between them. The CDR3 DNA reads TGCGCCAGCAGCTTGGAAAGAATCGACAGAGAGCAGTTCTTC. Its protein is CASSLERIDREQFF.

The rearrangement joins TRBV9 to TRBJ2-7; D remains ambiguous. V lost 5 bases and J 6 bases, leaving 15 bases between the germline ends. CDR3 length: 13 residues. Germline V gene sequence: CDR1 SGDLS, CDR2 YYNGEE. The CDR3 DNA follows: TGTGCCAGCAGTGAGACCGGGTCCCGCGAGCAGTACTTC. It specifies CASSETGSREQYF.

This clone turned up a few times. The J gene is TRBJ2-7, the V gene TRBV29-1, with D perhaps matching TRBD1 (5 bases). The CDR3 has 18 residues. Germline CDR1 reads SQVTM; CDR2 reads ANQGSEA. V was trimmed by 0 bases and J by 3 bases, leaving 24 bases between them. The CDR3 protein is CSVEERSRGQPTGYEQYF. The CDR3 nucleotides are TGCAGCGTTGAAGAGAGGAGTCGCGGACAACCCACCGGCTACGAGCAGTACTTC.

The rearrangement links TRBV15 to TRBJ2-3, with 12 bases fitting TRBD2. This CDR3 has 19 residues. The germline V gene has CDR1 LNHNV and CDR2 YYDKDF (reference sequence). J was trimmed by 8 bases and V by 2 bases; bases with no gene match: 17. The CDR3 reads CATSRSRGQTSGRPGTQYF. The CDR3 DNA reads as TGTGCCACCAGCAGATCCCGGGGACAGACTAGCGGGAGACCCGGTACGCAGTATTTT.

This clone was seen a handful of times. The gene calls are TRBV19 and TRBJ2-1; possibly TRBD2 for D (5 bases). The length of the CDR3 is 13 residues. Germline lookup yields CDR1 LNHDA and CDR2 SQIVND (reference sequence). The V end lost 3 bases, the J end lost 7 bases, and 10 bases lay between the germline ends. The CDR3 DNA follows: TGTGCCAGTAGTATCAAGGGCGGGAATGAGCAGTTCTTC. Translated, it gives CASSIKGGNEQFF.

This clone showed up just a few times. The chain uses TRBV19 and TRBJ2-1; D is possibly TRBD1 or TRBD2 (5 bases each). The CDR3 contains 15 residues. Deletions cut 10 bases from V and 0 bases from J, with 16 bases between. Germline CDR1 is LNHDA and CDR2 is SQIVND (reference sequence). CDR3 coding DNA: TGTGCCACCACCCGGGGCTCAAGCTCCTACAATGAGCAGTTCTTC. Translation gives CATTRGSSSYNEQFF. The full variable domain, with the rest looked up from reference TRBV19 and TRBJ2-1, is DGGITQSPKYLFRKEGQNVTLSCEQNLNHDAMYWYRQDPGQGLRLIYYSQIVNDFQKGDIAEGYSVSREKKESFPLTVTSAQKNPTAFYLCATTRGSSSYNEQFFGPGTRLTVL.

The CDR3 bases are TGTGCCAGCAGCGTATACCCCGGGACTAGCGTCAACAATGAGCAGTTCTTC. Translated: CASSVYPGTSVNNEQFF. V gene TRBV9 combines with J gene TRBJ2-1, with 10 positions matching TRBD2. V was clipped by 1 base and J by 5 bases; unmatched bases: 9. This CDR3 has 17 amino acids. Germline-derived CDR1 and CDR2 are SGDLS and YYNGEE.

The chain recombines TRBV7-9 with TRBJ2-7; 7 bases are shared with TRBD2. The CDR3 loop spans 14 amino acids. Trimming cost V 2 bases and J 5 bases; bases outside gene matches: 6. Germline loops: CDR1 SEHNR, CDR2 FQNEAQ (reference sequence). The CDR3 is CASSLTSAGDEQYF. In nucleotides, the CDR3 is TGTGCCAGCAGCTTAACCTCGGCGGGAGACGAGCAGTACTTC.

This clone was counted at least ten times. The V and J genes are TRBV7-9 and TRBJ2-2; maybe TRBD1 (7 bases). The CDR3 spans 13 residues. V was cut by 5 bases and J by 7 bases, with 11 bases left in between. Germline CDR1 and CDR2: SEHNR and FQNEAQ (reference sequence). CDR3 amino acids: CASSGRDSGELFF. DNA of the CDR3: TGTGCCAGCAGCGGGCGGGACAGCGGGGAGCTGTTTTTT.

The chain is built from TRBV4-1 and TRBJ2-1; no definite D call. The CDR3 contains 16 residues. The ends were cut back, 4 bases at V and 0 bases at J, with 13 bases in the middle. Germline values: CDR1 MGHRA, CDR2 YSYEKL. In DNA, the CDR3 is TGCGCCAGCAGCCGAGCAACTGCTAGCTCCTACAATGAGCAGTTCTTC. Its translation is CASSRATASSYNEQFF.

The chain employs TRBV25-1 and TRBJ1-5; D unresolved. CDR3 size: 11 residues. Germline-derived CDR1 and CDR2 are MGHDK and SYGVNS. Trimming cost V 5 bases and J 5 bases, with 4 bases left between them. The CDR3 nucleotides read TGTGCCAGCAGTCTTGATCAGCCCCAGCATTTT. It yields the protein CASSLDQPQHF.

For this clone: Germline and junction disagree at one end, which may indicate a read error. J is TRBJ2-7 and V is TRBV10-3; no definite D call. From germline, CDR1 is ENHRY and CDR2 SYGVKD. This CDR3 has 14 amino acids. In nucleotides, the CDR3 is TGTGCCATCGGTGATGTGGGCAGCTCCTACGAGCAGTACTTC. Translating gives CAIGDVGSSYEQYF.

The rearrangement uses TRBV27 and TRBJ2-2; D might be TRBD1 or TRBD2, each matching 5 bases. The CDR3 is made up of 14 amino acids. Looked up from germline, CDR1 is MNHEY and CDR2 is SMNVEV (reference sequence). Trimming took off 6 bases at V and 4 bases at J, with 12 bases between the two ends. The CDR3 nucleotides read TGTGCCAGCAGGGGGGTTTTAGGCACCGGGGAGCTGTTTTTT. Residues: CASRGVLGTGELFF.

The chain carries TRBV25-1 and TRBJ2-5; 10 bases are shared with TRBD2. The CDR3 consists of 16 residues. The germline V gene encodes CDR1 MGHDK and CDR2 SYGVNS. After removal of 6 bases from V and 1 base from J, the junction contained 8 bases not matched to a gene. This CDR3 is CASSPAGLATQETQYF. The CDR3 region has the DNA TGTGCCAGCAGCCCAGCGGGACTAGCGACCCAAGAGACCCAGTACTTC.

This chain links TRBV30 with TRBJ2-1, with unresolved D. The V and J ends lost 4 bases and 3 bases respectively, with 4 bases between them. Germline CDR1 and CDR2: GTSNPN and SVGIG (reference sequence). This CDR3 region has 11 residues. Here the CDR3 reads CAWIDYNEQFF. CDR3 coding DNA: TGTGCCTGGATAGACTACAATGAGCAGTTCTTC.